The present T cell receptor beta chain was sequenced within a study of T cell responses to AZD1222 COVID-19 vaccine. The study, taken as a whole, reports: There were repertoire samples only from the period after the peak T cell response.

Profiled with immunoSEQ multiplex PCR; TCRdb holds only in-frame clones, not every one. The data contain tens of thousands of clones, around 90% of them singletons. This CDR3 contains 12 residues. Germline CDR1 WNHNN, CDR2 SYGVQD (reference sequence). V was trimmed by 5 bases and J by 4 bases, leaving 8 bases between them. In the case of this clone: What it binds is unknown.

The receptor's source is an adult in good health. The material sequenced was peripheral blood, taken on day 0 of AZD1222 vaccination. The chain recombines TRBV10-1 with TRBJ2-5; D is possibly TRBD1 (5 bases). The CDR3 coding sequence is TGCGCCAGCAGTCCCACAGGAGAGACCCAGTACTTC. Translated, it gives CASSPTGETQYF.